A selection of T cell receptor beta chains follows, all from one sample in a study of blood T cell repertoires in COVID-19. Clones were sequenced by immunoSEQ multiplex PCR, and TCRdb holds only the in-frame ones, with some missing. The sample lists some 200,000 clones, around 85% occurring once. Sequencing was performed on peripheral blood. The source of these receptors is a woman aged 80 or over with acute or convalescent COVID-19. Both conserved end residues are trimmed from each CDR3. Size tells how often a clone was seen (once, few, many) or the class of an expanded clone, and some rows leave it out.

v_gene,j_gene,abundance,CDR3aa
TRBV6-5,TRBJ1-1,.,ASSPLNTEAF
TRBV20-1,TRBJ1-6,.,RARDRLH
TRBV19,TRBJ2-5,.,ASTPGTTGKGKTQY
TRBV9,TRBJ2-5,.,ASSEAGRPGTQY
TRBV14,TRBJ2-3,once,ASSPLAVGLASQITQY
TRBV29-1,TRBJ1-1,.,SAQPGTVNTEAF
TRBV11-1,TRBJ2-7,.,ASSRGGARSSYEQY
TRBV2,TRBJ2-1,many,ASSEGQLDEQF
TRBV7-9,TRBJ2-7,.,ASSLAGQWSTYEQY
TRBV7-9,TRBJ2-1,.,ASSSRQGRAYNEQF
TRBV4-3,TRBJ2-3,.,ASSQGQGWTDTQY
TRBV15,TRBJ2-7,.,ATSRDLAGVSEQY
TRBV5-1,TRBJ1-6,.,ASSPDSNSPLH
TRBV12-3/TRBV12-4,TRBJ1-1,.,ASRQGWETEAF
TRBV18,TRBJ2-1,.,ASSPRASGRISYNEQF
TRBV18,TRBJ1-2,.,ASSRDRDRGYT
TRBV6-2/TRBV6-3,TRBJ2-3,.,ASSYSGLAGGTDTQY
TRBV11-2,TRBJ1-6,.,ASSLVGGGDSPLH
TRBV11-3,TRBJ1-1,.,ASSLGRGNTEAF
TRBV3-1/TRBV3-2,TRBJ2-5,.,ASSHGQAGMYTQY
TRBV6-5,TRBJ1-4,.,ASKTGVNEKLF
TRBV5-8,TRBJ2-3,.,ASSSGLAGQY
TRBV14,TRBJ2-7,medium-sized,ASSQGVRAYEQY
TRBV9,TRBJ2-1,.,ASSVGFYDKAGGNYNEQF
TRBV6-2/TRBV6-3,TRBJ2-2,.,ASSSSRRGLNTGELF
TRBV2,TRBJ2-1,.,ASSLTPIAGVTYNEQF